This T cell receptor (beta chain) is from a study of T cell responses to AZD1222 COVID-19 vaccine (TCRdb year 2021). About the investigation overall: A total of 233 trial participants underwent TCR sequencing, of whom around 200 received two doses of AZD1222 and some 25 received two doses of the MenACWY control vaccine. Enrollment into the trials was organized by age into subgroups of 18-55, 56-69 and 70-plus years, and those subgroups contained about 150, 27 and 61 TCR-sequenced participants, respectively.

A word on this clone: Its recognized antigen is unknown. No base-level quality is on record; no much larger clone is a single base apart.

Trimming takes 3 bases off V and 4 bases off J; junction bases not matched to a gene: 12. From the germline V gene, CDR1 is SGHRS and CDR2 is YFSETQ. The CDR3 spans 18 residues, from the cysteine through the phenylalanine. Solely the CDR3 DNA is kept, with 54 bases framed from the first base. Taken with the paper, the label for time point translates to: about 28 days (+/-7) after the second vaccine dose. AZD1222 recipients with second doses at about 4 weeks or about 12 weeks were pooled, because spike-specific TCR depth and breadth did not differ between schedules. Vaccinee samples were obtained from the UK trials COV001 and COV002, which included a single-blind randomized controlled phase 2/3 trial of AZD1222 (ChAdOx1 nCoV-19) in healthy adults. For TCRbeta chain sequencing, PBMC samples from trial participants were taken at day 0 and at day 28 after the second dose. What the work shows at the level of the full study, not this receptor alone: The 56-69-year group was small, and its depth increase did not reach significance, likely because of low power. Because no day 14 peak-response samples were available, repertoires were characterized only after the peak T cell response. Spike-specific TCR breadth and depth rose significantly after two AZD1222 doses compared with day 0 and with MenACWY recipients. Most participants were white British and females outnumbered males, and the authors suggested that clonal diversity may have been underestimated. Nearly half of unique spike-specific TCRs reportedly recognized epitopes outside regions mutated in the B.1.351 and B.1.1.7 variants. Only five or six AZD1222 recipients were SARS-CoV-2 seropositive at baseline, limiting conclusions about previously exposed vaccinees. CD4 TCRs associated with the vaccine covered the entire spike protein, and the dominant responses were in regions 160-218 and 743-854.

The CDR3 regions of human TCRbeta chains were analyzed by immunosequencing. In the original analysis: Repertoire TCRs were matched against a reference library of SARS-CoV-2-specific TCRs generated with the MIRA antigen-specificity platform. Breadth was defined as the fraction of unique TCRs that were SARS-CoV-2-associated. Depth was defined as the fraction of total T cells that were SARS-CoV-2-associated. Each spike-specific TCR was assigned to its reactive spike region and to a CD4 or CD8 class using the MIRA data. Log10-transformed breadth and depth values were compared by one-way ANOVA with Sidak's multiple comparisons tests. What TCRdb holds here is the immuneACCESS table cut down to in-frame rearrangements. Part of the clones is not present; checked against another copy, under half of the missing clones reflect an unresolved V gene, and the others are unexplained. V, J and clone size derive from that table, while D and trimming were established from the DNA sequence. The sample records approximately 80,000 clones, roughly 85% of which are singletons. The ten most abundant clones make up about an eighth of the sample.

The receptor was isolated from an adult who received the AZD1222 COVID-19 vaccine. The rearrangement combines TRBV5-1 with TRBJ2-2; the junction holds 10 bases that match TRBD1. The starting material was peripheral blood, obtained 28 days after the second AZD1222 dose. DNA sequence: TGCGCCAGCAGCTCCGGGACAGGGGTCACCTCGGTCACCGGGGAGCTGTTTTTT. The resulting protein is CASSSGTGVTSVTGELFF.